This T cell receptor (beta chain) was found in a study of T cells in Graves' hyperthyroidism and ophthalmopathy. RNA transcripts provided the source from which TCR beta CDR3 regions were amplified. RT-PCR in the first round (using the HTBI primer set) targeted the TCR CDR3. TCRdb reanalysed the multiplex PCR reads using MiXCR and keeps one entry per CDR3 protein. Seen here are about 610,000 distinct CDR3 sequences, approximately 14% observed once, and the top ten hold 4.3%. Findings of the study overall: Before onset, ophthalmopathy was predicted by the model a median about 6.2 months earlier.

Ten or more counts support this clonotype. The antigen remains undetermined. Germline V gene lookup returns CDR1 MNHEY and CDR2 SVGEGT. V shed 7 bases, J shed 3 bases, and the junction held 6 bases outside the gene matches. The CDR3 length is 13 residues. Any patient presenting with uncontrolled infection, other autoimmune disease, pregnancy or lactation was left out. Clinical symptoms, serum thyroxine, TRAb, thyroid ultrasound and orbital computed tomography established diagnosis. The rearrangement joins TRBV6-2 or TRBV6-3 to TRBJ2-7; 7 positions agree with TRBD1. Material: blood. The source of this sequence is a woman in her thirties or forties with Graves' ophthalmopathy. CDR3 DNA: TGTGCCAGCAACCGGGACAGTTTCTACGAGCAGTACTTC. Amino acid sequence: CASNRDSFYEQYF.